This T cell receptor beta chain was profiled in a study of CD8 T cells in ankylosing spondylitis. Notes on the study in general: A motif in TCR beta, a set of several highly homologous variants, appeared characteristic of ankylosing spondylitis blood.

One entry per CDR3 protein, called by TCRdb with MiXCR from the 5' RACE reads. Counted here are approximately 24,000 distinct CDR3 sequences, just over 2.5% occurring once; the ten biggest clones make up roughly 7.7%. This clonotype was detected many times. Its antigen is unknown. Trimming pared 0 bases from V and 11 bases from J, leaving 9 bases between. The CDR3 loop spans 13 amino acids. The germline V gene encodes CDR1 SGDLS and CDR2 YYNGEE. Sequenced: blood, either unsorted or a sorted T cell fraction (not recorded which). The rearrangement uses TRBV9 and TRBJ1-6; no definite D call. This clonotype was obtained from a female donor with ankylosing spondylitis or in good health (not recorded which). This chain's CDR3 is CASSVAGGPPLHF. CDR3 DNA sequence: TGTGCCAGCAGCGTAGCGGGCGGGCCACCCCTCCACTTT.